This T cell receptor (beta chain) was retrieved from a study of blood T cell repertoires in COVID-19. Study overall: From the United States, Italy and Spain came samples of acute and convalescent COVID-19. T cells, B-cell-depleted T cells, or PBMCs provided the cDNA or gDNA that served as material.

Per the authors' pipeline: Amplified reference gene primers provided the basis for estimating nucleated cell counts. TCRdb's table, derived via immunoSEQ multiplex PCR, lists solely in-frame clones and lacks some. The V and J calls and clone size come from that table; D and trimming were worked out from the DNA. The repertoire holds approximately 200,000 clones, about 91% seen once, with approximately 4% in the top ten. This TCR came from a woman in her 30s with acute or convalescent COVID-19. Sequences were obtained from peripheral blood.

Here the CDR3 reads CASRLLSSYEQYF. DNA of the CDR3: TGTGCCAGCAGGTTACTTTCTTCCTACGAGCAGTACTTC. The rearrangement links TRBV6-5 to TRBJ2-7; D gene ambiguous. V was pared by 6 bases and J by 1 base, with 10 bases between. This CDR3 is built from 13 residues. Germline CDR1 MNHEY, CDR2 SVGAGI.